This TCR beta chain was identified in a study of T cells after yellow fever vaccination. Overall study findings and caveats: Once the booster was given, most primary-vaccination clones reappeared, at about 96% for CD4 and roughly 91% for CD8. A limited proportion of clonotypes was detected within both the CD4 and CD8 compartments. Researchers report a weaker secondary response that nonetheless peaked faster, day 5 versus 15.

5'RACE template switching generated TCR cDNA, adding a universal primer site and UMIs. TCRdb processed the 5' RACE reads anew with MiXCR; each CDR3 protein has one entry. The table has over 200,000 distinct CDR3 sequences, around 6.7% seen once; the top ten hold more than 0.85%. CDR1 is ENHRY and CDR2 is SYGVKD in the germline V gene. This CDR3 contains 12 residues. J lost 7 bases, V lost 6 bases, and 6 bases had no gene match. This clonotype was detected many times. What it recognizes is unknown. The TCR was taken from a man aged 25 to 40 who received the YFV17D yellow fever vaccine. This material consisted of CD4+ T cells sorted from PBMCs, taken on the day of the yellow fever booster vaccination. The J gene is TRBJ2-7, the V gene TRBV10-3; the match to TRBD2 covers 7 bases. The chain's CDR3 is CAISGLEGEQYF. The CDR3 DNA is TGTGCCATCAGCGGACTAGAGGGGGAGCAGTACTTC.